The 21 T cell receptor beta chains reported below all come from one sample, sequenced in a study of patients and donors after allogeneic stem cell transplantation. TCRdb re-called the RT-PCR reads with MiXCR, one entry per CDR3 protein. The sample consists of some 880,000 distinct CDR3 sequences, roughly 18% of them appearing once. What was sequenced was blood, either unsorted or a sorted T cell fraction (not recorded which). The receptors stem from a human donor who was either an allogeneic HSCT recipient or a stem cell or donor lymphocyte infusion donor (not recorded which). It is not recorded whose cells these are; they may come from a transplant donor.

The genes are TRBV6-2 or TRBV6-3 and TRBJ1-5; 9 bases are a match to TRBD1. Germline assignment: CDR1 MNHEY and CDR2 SVGEGT. J lost 4 bases, V lost 5 bases, and 12 bases had no gene match. CDR3 size: 17 residues. In DNA, the CDR3 is TGTGCCAGCAGTAGATATAGTGGACAGGGGCTGAATCAGCCCCAGCATTTT. Encoded protein: CASSRYSGQGLNQPQHF.

The chain joins TRBV13 to TRBJ2-5; 10 bases line up with TRBD2. CDR3 length equals 16 residues. The J segment lost 3 bases and the V segment lost 5 bases, leaving 9 bases of the junction unmatched. Germline V lookup: CDR1 PRHDT, CDR2 FYEKMQ (reference sequence). The CDR3 DNA is TGTGCCAGCAGCACCTCGGGACTAGCGTCAAAAGAGACCCAGTACTTC. Its translation is CASSTSGLASKETQYF. Drawing the rest from reference TRBV13 and TRBJ2-5, the complete variable domain is AAGVIQSPRHLIKEKRETATLKCYPIPRHDTVYWYQQGPGQDPQFLISFYEKMQSDKGSIPDRFSAQQFSDYHSELNMSSLELGDSALYFCASSTSGLASKETQYFGPGTRLLVL.

The chain is built from TRBV6-1 and TRBJ1-2; no firm D call. CDR3 length equals 15 residues. Trimming took 0 bases from V and 2 from J, leaving 10 bases between them. Germline CDR1 MNHNS, CDR2 SASEGT. The CDR3 here is CASSEAWDQNYGYTF. In nucleotides, the CDR3 is TGTGCCAGCAGTGAAGCGTGGGATCAAAACTATGGCTACACCTTC.

This clonotype has only a few counts. This sequence joins TRBV9 and TRBJ2-2; D is possibly TRBD2 (6 bases). The CDR3 consists of 19 residues. V dropped 0 bases and J dropped 2 bases, with 20 bases sitting between them. Germline CDR1 and CDR2: SGDLS and YYNGEE. CDR3 nucleotides: TGTGCCAGCAGCGTAGGTATCGGTACGGCGGGGAAAAACACCGGGGAGCTGTTTTTT. It yields the protein CASSVGIGTAGKNTGELFF.

This clonotype was observed many times. J is TRBJ2-7 and V is TRBV5-1, with 10 bases matching TRBD2. Germline CDR1 SGHRS, CDR2 YFSETQ. CDR3 size: 15 residues. V dropped 4 bases and J dropped 4; count of bases not matched to a gene: 8. Written as DNA, the CDR3 is TGCGCCAGCAGCCCAGGACTAGCGGAATCTTACGAGCAGTACTTC. Its translation is CASSPGLAESYEQYF.

A few counts support this clonotype. The chain couples TRBV20-1 to TRBJ2-7; perhaps TRBD1 as D (6 bases). This CDR3 comprises 15 residues. Trimming pared 5 bases from V and 2 bases from J, leaving 19 bases between. Germline CDR1 is DFQATT and CDR2 is SNEGSKA (reference sequence). CDR3 nucleotides: TGCAGTGCTTTAAGAACCGGGACACAGACCTACGAGCAGTACTTC. This translates into CSALRTGTQTYEQYF.

This clonotype was counted ten times or more. The chain combines TRBV9 with TRBJ1-1; D is perhaps TRBD1 (6 bases). The CDR3 contains 15 residues. Germline CDR1 reads SGDLS; CDR2 reads YYNGEE. Deletions cut 1 base from V and 2 bases from J, with 12 bases between. The CDR3 DNA reads TGTGCCAGCAGCGTATATCGGGGGGGCAACACTGAAGCTTTCTTT. Protein: CASSVYRGGNTEAFF.

This clonotype has a count of ten or more. The chain joins TRBV9 to TRBJ1-2; D call uncertain. This CDR3 region has 14 residues. Deletions cut 0 bases from V and 1 base from J, with 7 bases between. Germline loops: CDR1 SGDLS, CDR2 YYNGEE. The CDR3 nucleotides read TGTGCCAGCAGCGTAGATCGGGGTAACTATGGCTACACCTTC. This sequence encodes CASSVDRGNYGYTF.

The V gene is TRBV18, the J gene TRBJ2-1, with D maybe TRBD2 (6 bases). V dropped 2 bases and J dropped 3 bases, with 20 bases sitting between them. Germline V gives CDR1 KGHSH, CDR2 LQKENI. This CDR3 spans 18 amino acids. CDR3 sequence: CASSPILLPGDLYNEQFF. The CDR3 bases are TGTGCCAGCTCACCAATCCTCTTGCCGGGGGACCTCTACAATGAGCAGTTCTTC.

The CDR3 nucleotides read TGCAGTGCTAGCTCGTTCGGTTTCCTGAGGGACACTGAAGCTTTCTTT. It yields the protein CSASSFGFLRDTEAFF. The rearrangement uses TRBV20-1 and TRBJ1-1; D is unclear. Trimming took off 3 bases at V and 3 bases at J, with 20 bases between the two ends. CDR1 is DFQATT, CDR2 SNEGSKA, per germline (reference sequence). CDR3 size: 16 residues.

In this sample, this clonotype turned up once. The chain employs TRBV7-2 and TRBJ2-5; D might be TRBD1 or TRBD2, each matching 5 bases. Trimming pared 4 bases from V and 4 bases from J, leaving 13 bases between. The CDR3 is 14 residues long. The germline V gene encodes CDR1 SGHTA and CDR2 FQGNSA. CDR3 DNA sequence: TGTGCCAGCAGCTCGGCAGGGAGCTTAGAGACCCAGTACTTC. Encoded protein: CASSSAGSLETQYF.

The chain employs TRBV12-3 or TRBV12-4 and TRBJ2-7; 10 bases are shared with TRBD1. The V gene end was trimmed by 3 bases and the J gene end by 2 bases; junction bases not matched to a gene: 13. CDR3 length equals 18 residues. The CDR3 loop is CASSFGLGRTGGTYEQYF. DNA for the CDR3: TGTGCCAGCAGTTTTGGCCTGGGGCGGACAGGGGGGACCTACGAGCAGTACTTC.

The sample holds many counts of this clonotype. The DNA for the CDR3 is TGTGCCATCAGTCCTACAGAACAGCCCCAGCATTTT. This translates into CAISPTEQPQHF. This chain links TRBV10-3 with TRBJ1-5, with no clear D. CDR3 length: 12 residues. Germline CDR1 is ENHRY and CDR2 is SYGVKD. V was pared by 5 bases and J by 7 bases, with 9 bases between.

The chain links TRBV20-1 to TRBJ1-1, with D unresolved. Trimming shortened V by 7 bases and J by 2 bases, and 17 bases separated the two germline ends. Germline V gene lookup returns CDR1 DFQATT and CDR2 SNEGSKA (reference sequence). CDR3 size: 14 residues. CDR3: CSGRDKSINTEAFF. The CDR3 DNA is TGCAGTGGGAGAGACAAGTCAATTAACACTGAAGCTTTCTTT.

This clonotype occurred a few times. The CDR3, as DNA: TGTGCCAGCAGTACCACAGTCTACGAGCAGTACTTC. The encoded protein is CASSTTVYEQYF. The chain uses TRBV6-2 or TRBV6-3 and TRBJ2-7; D is ambiguous. V was shortened by 5 bases and J by 3 bases, with 8 bases between the two germline ends. The germline CDR1 and CDR2 sequences are MNHEY and SVGEGT. This CDR3 is 12 amino acids long.

This clonotype turned up a few times. This sequence joins TRBV7-9 and TRBJ1-1, with D perhaps TRBD1 (6 bases). In germline, CDR1 is SEHNR, CDR2 FQNEAQ (reference sequence). This CDR3 region has 13 residues. V gave up 4 bases and J gave up 10 bases, with 16 bases separating them. Here the CDR3 reads CASSSPLQGSAFF. In nucleotides, the CDR3 is TGTGCCAGCAGCTCACCCTTACAGGGCTCAGCTTTCTTT.

This clonotype was detected many times. This chain connects TRBV7-9 to TRBJ2-3; D gene unclear. V lost 5 bases and J lost 3, with 12 bases in between. Germline V gene lookup returns CDR1 SEHNR and CDR2 FQNEAQ (reference sequence). There are 14 residues in the CDR3. The CDR3 region has the DNA TGTGCCAGCAGCCTCCGTAAGGTTACAGATACGCAGTATTTT. Translation gives CASSLRKVTDTQYF. Complete variable domain (other parts from reference TRBV7-9 and TRBJ2-3): DTGVSQNPRHKITKRGQNVTFRCDPISEHNRLYWYRQTLGQGPEFLTYFQNEAQLEKSRLLSDRFSAERPKGSFSTLEIQRTEQGDSAMYLCASSLRKVTDTQYFGPGTRLTVL.

The rearrangement joins TRBV6-1 to TRBJ2-2; weak D call: TRBD1 (6 bases). Germline V gene lookup returns CDR1 MNHNS and CDR2 SASEGT. The CDR3 spans 19 residues. Trimming stripped 5 bases from V and 5 bases from J, with 27 bases between. CDR3 sequence (DNA): TGTGCCAGCAGTCCCACGGACTTCCAGGGGCAGGGGACGACCGGGGAGCTGTTTTTT. It is translated as CASSPTDFQGQGTTGELFF.

V gene TRBV27 combines with J gene TRBJ2-3, with TRBD2 matching 9 bases. In germline, CDR1 is MNHEY, CDR2 SMNVEV (reference sequence). The CDR3 length is 15 residues. Trimming at V came to 5 bases and at J to 5 bases, leaving 8 bases not matched to a gene. DNA for the CDR3: TGTGCCAGCAGTACGCGGGAGGGCCCTGGAGATACGCAGTATTTT. This encodes CASSTREGPGDTQYF.

This clonotype was seen more than once but under ten times. This chain joins TRBV27 and TRBJ2-5; no firm D call. Germline values: CDR1 MNHEY, CDR2 SMNVEV (reference sequence). V lost 2 bases to trimming and J lost 7 bases, with 11 bases between them. The CDR3 contains 13 residues. The CDR3 loop reads CASSLSGSWTQYF. CDR3 nucleotide sequence: TGTGCCAGCAGTTTAAGTGGGTCCTGGACCCAGTACTTC.

This clonotype has only a few counts. The chain joins TRBV18 to TRBJ1-1; D perhaps matches TRBD1 (5 bases). CDR1 is KGHSH and CDR2 is LQKENI in the germline V gene. Trimming pared 3 bases from V and 6 bases from J, leaving 14 bases between. This CDR3 is 14 amino acids long. DNA for the CDR3: TGTGCCAGCTCACCTTATTCCAGGGATGCTGAAGCTTTCTTT. Protein: CASSPYSRDAEAFF.